The 13 T cell receptor beta chains given below trace back to one sample, sequenced in a study of shared clonotypes between healthy human individuals. Clones were sequenced by immunoSEQ multiplex PCR, and TCRdb holds only the in-frame ones, with some missing. The profile shows almost 750,000 clones, 55% to 80% of them singletons. Input material: memory CD4+ T cells sorted from blood. Subset indicated: CD45RA-negative fraction. The origin of the receptors is a woman aged 25 to 39 in good health.

This clone was recorded a few times. The chain links TRBV7-2 to TRBJ2-1, with TRBD2 matching 13 bases. With V trimmed by 5 bases and J by 0 bases, 7 bases remained unmatched. This CDR3 comprises 18 residues. Germline CDR1 SGHTA, CDR2 FQGNSA. In DNA form, the CDR3 reads TGTGCCAGCAGCCTCGGACTAGCGGGAGCTAGCTCCTACAATGAGCAGTTCTTC. Its protein is CASSLGLAGASSYNEQFF.

This clone was found a few times. V and J are TRBV30 and TRBJ2-1, with D unresolved. This CDR3 spans 14 amino acids. V lost 0 bases to trimming and J lost 4 bases, with 10 bases between them. Germline V gene lookup returns CDR1 GTSNPN and CDR2 SVGIG (reference sequence). This CDR3 reads CAWSVSQFYNEQFF. The CDR3, as DNA: TGTGCCTGGAGTGTAAGTCAGTTTTACAATGAGCAGTTCTTC.

Of note for this clone: This same CDR3 is encoded by further DNA sequences in the sample. The rearrangement joins TRBV4-2 to TRBJ2-7; 7 bases align to TRBD2. Looked up from germline, CDR1 is LGHNA and CDR2 is YNFKEQ. This CDR3 has 14 residues. Trimming took 0 bases from V and 3 from J; bases not matched to a gene: 2. CDR3 sequence: CASSQDGGGYEQYF. The CDR3 nucleotides are TGTGCCAGCAGCCAAGATGGGGGGGGCTACGAGCAGTACTTC.

This clone occurred a few times. The rearrangement links TRBV10-2 to TRBJ1-2, with no clear D. The germline CDR1 and CDR2 sequences are WSHSY and SAAADI. Trimming shortened V by 8 bases and J by 4 bases, and 11 bases separated the two germline ends. CDR3 length: 12 residues. CDR3 DNA sequence: TGCGCCAGCGGTGCGCGACCCTATGGCTACACCTTC. Protein: CASGARPYGYTF.

The CDR3 DNA reads TGTGCCAGCAGCTTAGGACTAATGAGGGACAGTGAAGCTTTCTTT. As protein: CASSLGLMRDSEAFF. This chain joins TRBV7-2 and TRBJ1-1, with 7 bases lining up with TRBD1. The CDR3 is 15 amino acids. Germline V CDR1 and CDR2: SGHTA, FQGNSA. The J segment lost 7 bases and the V segment lost 1 base, leaving 9 bases of the junction unmatched.

This clone was seen only a few times. This chain joins TRBV28 and TRBJ2-7; no reliable D call. Germline loops: CDR1 MDHEN, CDR2 SYDVKM. The CDR3 extends over 14 amino acids. The germline V and J ends were trimmed by 3 bases and 1 base, with 10 bases remaining between them. CDR3 sequence (DNA): TGTGCCAGCAGTTTCGTCGGAGAATCCTACGAGCAGTACTTC. The encoded protein is CASSFVGESYEQYF. The full variable domain, completed using reference TRBV28 and TRBJ2-7, is DVKVTQSSRYLVKRTGEKVFLECVQDMDHENMFWYRQDPGLGLRLIYFSYDVKMKEKGDIPEGYSVSREKKERFSLILESASTNQTSMYLCASSFVGESYEQYFGPGTRLTVT.

The chain is built from TRBV29-1 and TRBJ2-5; perhaps TRBD1 as D (6 bases). The CDR3 length is 12 residues. V was cut by 7 bases and J by 2 bases, with 11 bases left in between. CDR1 is SQVTM, CDR2 ANQGSEA, per germline. For the CDR3, the DNA is TGCAGCGGCGGACAGATACAAGAGACCCAGTACTTC. Encoded protein: CSGGQIQETQYF.

This clone was seen just once. The gene calls are TRBV5-1 and TRBJ2-3; D ambiguous. The CDR3 loop spans 13 amino acids. CDR1 is SGHRS, CDR2 YFSETQ, per germline. V lost 5 bases to trimming and J lost 0 bases, with 7 bases between them. CDR3 amino acids: CASRRTSTDTQYF. Written as DNA, the CDR3 is TGCGCCAGCAGACGCACTAGCACAGATACGCAGTATTTT.

In regard to this clone: Other DNA sequences of this sample code for an identical CDR3. The CDR3 region is CASSIQDGETQYF. The DNA of the CDR3 is TGTGCCAGTAGTATACAGGACGGGGAGACCCAGTACTTC. The V gene is TRBV19, the J gene TRBJ2-5; no clear D. CDR3 length: 13 residues. The germline CDR1 and CDR2 sequences are LNHDA and SQIVND (reference sequence). Trimming pared 2 bases from V and 5 bases from J, leaving 9 bases between. Using reference TRBV19 and TRBJ2-5 for the parts outside the CDR3, the full variable domain is DGGITQSPKYLFRKEGQNVTLSCEQNLNHDAMYWYRQDPGQGLRLIYYSQIVNDFQKGDIAEGYSVSREKKESFPLTVTSAQKNPTAFYLCASSIQDGETQYFGPGTRLLVL.

In this sample, this clone turned up once. Other DNA sequences within the sample encode an identical CDR3. This chain connects TRBV19 to TRBJ2-7; 8 positions match TRBD1. Germline CDR1 is LNHDA and CDR2 is SQIVND (reference sequence). The trim removed 6 bases at V and 3 bases at J, leaving 1 base unmatched. The CDR3 totals 12 residues. The CDR3 protein is CASRDRDYEQYF. In DNA, the CDR3 is TGTGCCAGTAGGGACAGGGACTACGAGCAGTACTTC.

V is TRBV27 and J is TRBJ1-1; the match to TRBD1 covers 9 bases. Germline V gene sequence: CDR1 MNHEY, CDR2 SMNVEV (reference sequence). J lost 3 bases, V lost 6 bases, and 2 bases had no gene match. The CDR3 runs to 13 residues. CDR3 sequence (DNA): TGTGCCAGCAGGACAGGGGGGGACACTGAAGCTTTCTTT. Amino acids: CASRTGGDTEAFF.

This chain connects TRBV7-3 to TRBJ2-3, with unresolved D. Germline CDR1 and CDR2: SGHTA and FQGTGA. V was trimmed by 1 base and J by 1 base, leaving 6 bases between them. The CDR3 length is 14 residues. Here the CDR3 reads CASSLNAGTDTQYF. The DNA of the CDR3 is TGTGCCAGCAGCTTAAACGCGGGCACAGATACGCAGTATTTT.

The V call is TRBV7-3, the J call TRBJ2-2; maybe TRBD2 (5 bases). This CDR3 comprises 15 residues. V was clipped by 5 bases and J by 2 bases, with 12 bases between them. The V gene's germline CDR1 is SGHTA and CDR2 FQGTGA. CDR3 in amino acids: CASSPSGINTGELFF. Written as DNA, the CDR3 is TGTGCCAGCAGCCCCTCGGGGATCAACACCGGGGAGCTGTTTTTT.